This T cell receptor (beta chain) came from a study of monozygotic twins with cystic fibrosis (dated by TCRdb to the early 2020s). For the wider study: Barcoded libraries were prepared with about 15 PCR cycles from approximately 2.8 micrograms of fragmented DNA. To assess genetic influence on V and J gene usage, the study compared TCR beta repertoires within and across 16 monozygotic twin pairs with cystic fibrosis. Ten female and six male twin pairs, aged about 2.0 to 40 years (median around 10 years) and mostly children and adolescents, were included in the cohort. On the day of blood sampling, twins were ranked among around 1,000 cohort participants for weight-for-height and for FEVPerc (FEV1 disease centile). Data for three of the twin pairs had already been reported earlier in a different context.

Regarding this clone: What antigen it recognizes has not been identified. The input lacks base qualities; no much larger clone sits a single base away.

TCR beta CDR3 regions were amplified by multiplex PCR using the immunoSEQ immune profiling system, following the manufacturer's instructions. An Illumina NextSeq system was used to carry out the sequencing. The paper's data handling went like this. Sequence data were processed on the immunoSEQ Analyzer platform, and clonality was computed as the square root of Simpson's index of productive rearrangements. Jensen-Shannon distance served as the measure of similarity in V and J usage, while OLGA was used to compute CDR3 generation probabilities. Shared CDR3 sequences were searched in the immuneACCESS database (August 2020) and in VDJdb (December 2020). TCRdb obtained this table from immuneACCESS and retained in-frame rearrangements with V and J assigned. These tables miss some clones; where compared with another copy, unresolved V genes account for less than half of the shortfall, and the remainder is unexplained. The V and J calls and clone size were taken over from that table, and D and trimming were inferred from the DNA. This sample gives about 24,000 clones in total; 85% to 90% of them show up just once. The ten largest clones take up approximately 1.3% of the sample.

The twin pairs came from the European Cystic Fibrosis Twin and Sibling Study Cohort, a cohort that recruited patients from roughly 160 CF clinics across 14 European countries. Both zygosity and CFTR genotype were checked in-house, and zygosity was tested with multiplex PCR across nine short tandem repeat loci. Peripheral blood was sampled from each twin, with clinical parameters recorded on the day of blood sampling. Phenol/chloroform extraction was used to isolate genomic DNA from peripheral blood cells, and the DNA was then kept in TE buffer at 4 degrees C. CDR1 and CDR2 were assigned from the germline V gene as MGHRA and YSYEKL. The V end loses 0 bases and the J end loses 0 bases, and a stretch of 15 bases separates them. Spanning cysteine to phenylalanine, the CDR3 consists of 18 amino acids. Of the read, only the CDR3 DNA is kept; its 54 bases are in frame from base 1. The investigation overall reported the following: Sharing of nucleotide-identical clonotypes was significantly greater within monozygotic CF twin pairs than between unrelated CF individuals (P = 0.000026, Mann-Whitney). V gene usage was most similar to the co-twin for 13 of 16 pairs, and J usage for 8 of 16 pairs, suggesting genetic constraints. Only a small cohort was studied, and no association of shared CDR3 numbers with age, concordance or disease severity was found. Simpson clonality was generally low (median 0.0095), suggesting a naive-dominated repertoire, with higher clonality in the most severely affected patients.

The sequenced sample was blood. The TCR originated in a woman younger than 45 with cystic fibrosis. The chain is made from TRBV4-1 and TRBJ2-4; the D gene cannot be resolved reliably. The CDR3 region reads CASSQERVGWVAKNIQYF. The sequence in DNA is TGCGCCAGCAGCCAAGAAAGGGTGGGATGGGTAGCCAAAAACATTCAGTACTTC.